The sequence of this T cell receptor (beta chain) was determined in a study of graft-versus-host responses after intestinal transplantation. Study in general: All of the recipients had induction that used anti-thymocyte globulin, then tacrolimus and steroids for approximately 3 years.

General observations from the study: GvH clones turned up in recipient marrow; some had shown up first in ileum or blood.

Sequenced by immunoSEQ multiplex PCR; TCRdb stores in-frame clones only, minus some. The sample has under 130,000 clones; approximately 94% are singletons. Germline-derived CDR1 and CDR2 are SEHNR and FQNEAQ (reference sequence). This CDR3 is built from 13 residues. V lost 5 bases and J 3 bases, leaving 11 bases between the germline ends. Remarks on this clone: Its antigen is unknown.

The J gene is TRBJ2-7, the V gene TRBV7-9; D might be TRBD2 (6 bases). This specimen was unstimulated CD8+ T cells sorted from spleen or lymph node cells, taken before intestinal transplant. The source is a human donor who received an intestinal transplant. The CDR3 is CASSVGLRYEQYF. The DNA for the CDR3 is TGTGCCAGCAGCGTGGGACTTCGCTACGAGCAGTACTTC.